This entry is about one T cell receptor (beta chain). The CDR3 has 15 residues. The V end lost 4 bases, the J end lost 0 bases, and 10 bases lay between the germline ends. Germline lookup yields CDR1 SNHLY and CDR2 FYNNEI. Those who participated ranged in age from about 18 to 89 years and resided in 20 to 25 US areas. The sample originates from a study of blood T cell repertoires in COVID-19. Overall study: Donors in the United States, Italy and Spain gave samples during acute or convalescent COVID-19. T cells, B-cell-depleted T cells, or PBMCs supplied cDNA or gDNA.

Study processing details: Estimation of nucleated cell counts relied on the amplification of reference gene primers. Generated by immunoSEQ multiplex PCR, the TCRdb table keeps only in-frame clones and is missing some. The V and J calls and clone size are taken from that table; D and trimming were inferred from the DNA. The sample holds hundreds of thousands of clones, over 75% seen once. Sequencing was carried out using PBMCs or T cells enriched from blood (not recorded which). This clonotype was obtained from a young woman who had been exposed to COVID-19. The chain employs TRBV2 and TRBJ2-1; D is possibly TRBD2 (5 bases). Here the CDR3 DNA reads TGTGCCAGCAGTGCGGACTTTTCCTCCTACAATGAGCAGTTCTTC. This codes for CASSADFSSYNEQFF.